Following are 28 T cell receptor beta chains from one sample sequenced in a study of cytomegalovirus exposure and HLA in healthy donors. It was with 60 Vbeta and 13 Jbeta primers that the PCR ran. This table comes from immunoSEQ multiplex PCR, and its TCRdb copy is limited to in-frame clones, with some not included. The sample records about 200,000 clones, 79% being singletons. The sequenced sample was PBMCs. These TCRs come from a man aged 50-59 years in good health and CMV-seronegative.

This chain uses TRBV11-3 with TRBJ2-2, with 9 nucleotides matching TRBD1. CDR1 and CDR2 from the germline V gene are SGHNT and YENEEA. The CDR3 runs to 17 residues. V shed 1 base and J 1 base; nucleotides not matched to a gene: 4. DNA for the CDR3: TGTGCCAGCAGCTTAGGTCCGGGACAGGGGAACACCGGGGAGCTGTTTTTT. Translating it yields CASSLGPGQGNTGELFF.

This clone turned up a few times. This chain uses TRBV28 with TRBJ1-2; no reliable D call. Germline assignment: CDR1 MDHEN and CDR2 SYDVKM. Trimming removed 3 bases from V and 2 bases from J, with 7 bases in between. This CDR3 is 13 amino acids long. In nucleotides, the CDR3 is TGTGCCAGCAGTTTTCCCCAGAACTATGGCTACACCTTC. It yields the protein CASSFPQNYGYTF.

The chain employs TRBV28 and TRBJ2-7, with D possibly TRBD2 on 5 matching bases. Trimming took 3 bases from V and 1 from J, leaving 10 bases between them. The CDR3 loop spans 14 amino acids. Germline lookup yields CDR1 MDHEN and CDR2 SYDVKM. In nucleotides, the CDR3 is TGTGCCAGCAGTTTGGCTGGAGGATCCTACGAGCAGTACTTC. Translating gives CASSLAGGSYEQYF.

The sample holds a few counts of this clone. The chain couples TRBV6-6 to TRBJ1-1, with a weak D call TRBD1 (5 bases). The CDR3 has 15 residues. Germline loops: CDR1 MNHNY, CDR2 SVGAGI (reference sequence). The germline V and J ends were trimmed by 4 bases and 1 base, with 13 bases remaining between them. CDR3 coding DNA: TGTGCCAGCAGTTTCGCCGGGGGTGCGAACACTGAAGCTTTCTTT. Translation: CASSFAGGANTEAFF.

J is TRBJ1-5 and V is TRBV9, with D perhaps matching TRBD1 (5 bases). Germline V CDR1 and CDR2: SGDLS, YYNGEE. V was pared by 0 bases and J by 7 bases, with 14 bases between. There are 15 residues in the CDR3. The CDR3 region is CASSVGGGEGQPQHF. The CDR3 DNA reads TGTGCCAGCAGCGTAGGTGGGGGGGAGGGGCAGCCCCAGCATTTT.

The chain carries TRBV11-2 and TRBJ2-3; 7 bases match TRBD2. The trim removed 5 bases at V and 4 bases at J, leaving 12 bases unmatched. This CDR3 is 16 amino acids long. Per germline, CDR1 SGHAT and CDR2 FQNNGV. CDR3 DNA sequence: TGTGCCAGCAGCCGGTGGGAGGGCAATATCCCAGATACGCAGTATTTT. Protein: CASSRWEGNIPDTQYF.

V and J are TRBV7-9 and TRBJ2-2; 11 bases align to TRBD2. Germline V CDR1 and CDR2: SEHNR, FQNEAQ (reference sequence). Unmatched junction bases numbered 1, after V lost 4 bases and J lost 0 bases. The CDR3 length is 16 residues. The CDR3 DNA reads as TGTGCCAGCAGCTCGACTAGCGGGACGAACACCGGGGAGCTGTTTTTT. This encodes CASSSTSGTNTGELFF.

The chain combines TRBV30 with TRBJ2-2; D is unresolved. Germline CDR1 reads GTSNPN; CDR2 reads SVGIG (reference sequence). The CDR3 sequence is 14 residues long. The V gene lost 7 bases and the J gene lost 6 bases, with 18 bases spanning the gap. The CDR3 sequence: CALNKLGPPGELFF. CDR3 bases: TGTGCCTTGAACAAATTGGGCCCCCCCGGGGAGCTGTTTTTT.

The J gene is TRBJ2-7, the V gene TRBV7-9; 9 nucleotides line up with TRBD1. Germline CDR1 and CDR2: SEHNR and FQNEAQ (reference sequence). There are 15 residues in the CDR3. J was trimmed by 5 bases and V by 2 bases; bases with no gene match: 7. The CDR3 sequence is CASSLTTGGSHEQYF. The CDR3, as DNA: TGTGCCAGCAGCTTAACGACAGGGGGATCCCACGAGCAGTACTTC.

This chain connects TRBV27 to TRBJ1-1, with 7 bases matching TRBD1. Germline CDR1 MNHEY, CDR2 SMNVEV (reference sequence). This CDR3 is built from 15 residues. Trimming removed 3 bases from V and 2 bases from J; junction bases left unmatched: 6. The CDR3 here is CASSFAGTVNTEAFF. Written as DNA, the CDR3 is TGTGCCAGCAGTTTTGCCGGGACAGTCAACACTGAAGCTTTCTTT.

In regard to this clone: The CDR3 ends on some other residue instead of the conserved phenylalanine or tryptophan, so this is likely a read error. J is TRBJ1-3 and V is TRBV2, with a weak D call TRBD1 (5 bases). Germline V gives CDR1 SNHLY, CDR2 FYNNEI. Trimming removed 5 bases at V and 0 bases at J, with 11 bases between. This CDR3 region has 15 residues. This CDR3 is CASSSTENSGNTIYS. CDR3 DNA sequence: TGTGCCAGCAGTTCGACAGAGAACTCTGGAAACACCATATATTCT.

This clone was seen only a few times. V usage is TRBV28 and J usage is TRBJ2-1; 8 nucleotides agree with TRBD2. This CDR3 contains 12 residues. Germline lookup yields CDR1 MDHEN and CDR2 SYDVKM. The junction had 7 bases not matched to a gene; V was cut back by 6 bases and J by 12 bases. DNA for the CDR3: TGTGCCAGCAGGTCCTCGGGAGGGTGGCAGTTCTTC. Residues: CASRSSGGWQFF.

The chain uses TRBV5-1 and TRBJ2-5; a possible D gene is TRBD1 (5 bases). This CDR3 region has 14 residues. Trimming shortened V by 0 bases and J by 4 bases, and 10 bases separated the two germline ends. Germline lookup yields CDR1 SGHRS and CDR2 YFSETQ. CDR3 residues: CASSLGGPRETQYF. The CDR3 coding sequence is TGCGCCAGCAGCTTGGGGGGCCCGCGAGAGACCCAGTACTTC.

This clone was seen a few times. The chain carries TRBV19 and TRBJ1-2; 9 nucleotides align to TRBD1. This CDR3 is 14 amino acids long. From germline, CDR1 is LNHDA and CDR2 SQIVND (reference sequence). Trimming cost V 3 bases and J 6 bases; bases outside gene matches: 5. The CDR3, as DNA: TGTGCCAGTAGTATTACCGGGACAGGGAATGGCTACACCTTC. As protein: CASSITGTGNGYTF.

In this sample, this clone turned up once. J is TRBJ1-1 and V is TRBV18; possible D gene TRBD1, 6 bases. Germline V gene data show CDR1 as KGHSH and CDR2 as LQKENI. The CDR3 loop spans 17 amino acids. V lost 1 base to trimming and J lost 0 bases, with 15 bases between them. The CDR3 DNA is TGTGCCAGCTCACCACTGGGGGGGGCGGAGTTGAACACTGAAGCTTTCTTT. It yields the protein CASSPLGGAELNTEAFF.

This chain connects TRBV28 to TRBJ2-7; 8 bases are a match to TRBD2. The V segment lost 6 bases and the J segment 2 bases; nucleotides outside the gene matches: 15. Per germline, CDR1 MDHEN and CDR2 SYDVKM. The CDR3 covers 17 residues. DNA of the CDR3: TGTGCCAGCAGGCGTAGGGGTACCGGGACTAGGCCCTACGAGCAGTACTTC. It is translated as CASRRRGTGTRPYEQYF. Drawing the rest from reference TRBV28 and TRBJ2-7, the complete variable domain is DVKVTQSSRYLVKRTGEKVFLECVQDMDHENMFWYRQDPGLGLRLIYFSYDVKMKEKGDIPEGYSVSREKKERFSLILESASTNQTSMYLCASRRRGTGTRPYEQYFGPGTRLTVT.

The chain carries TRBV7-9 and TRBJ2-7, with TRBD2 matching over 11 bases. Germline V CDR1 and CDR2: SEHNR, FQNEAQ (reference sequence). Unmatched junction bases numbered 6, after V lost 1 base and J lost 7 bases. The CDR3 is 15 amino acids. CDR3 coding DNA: TGTGCCAGCAGCTTAGAAAGGCTAGCGGGAGGAGAGCAGTACTTC. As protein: CASSLERLAGGEQYF.

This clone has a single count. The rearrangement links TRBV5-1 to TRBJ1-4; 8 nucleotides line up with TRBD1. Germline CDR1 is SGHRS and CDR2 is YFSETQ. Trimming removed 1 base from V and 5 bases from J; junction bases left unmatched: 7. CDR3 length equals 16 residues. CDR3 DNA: TGCGCCAGCAGCTTGAGCACAGGGGGGCCAAATGAAAAACTGTTTTTT. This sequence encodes CASSLSTGGPNEKLFF.

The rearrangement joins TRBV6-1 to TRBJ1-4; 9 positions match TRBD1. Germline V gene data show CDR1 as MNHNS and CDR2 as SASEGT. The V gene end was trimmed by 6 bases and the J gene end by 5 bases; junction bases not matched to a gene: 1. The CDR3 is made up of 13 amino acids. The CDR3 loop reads CASSGTGNEKLFF. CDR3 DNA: TGTGCCAGCAGCGGGACAGGGAATGAAAAACTGTTTTTT.

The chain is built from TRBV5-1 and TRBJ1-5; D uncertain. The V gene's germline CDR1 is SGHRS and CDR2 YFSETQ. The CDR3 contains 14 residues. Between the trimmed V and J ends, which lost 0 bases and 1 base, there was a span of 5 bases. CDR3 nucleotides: TGCGCCAGCAGCTTGGGAGGAAGCAATCAGCCCCAGCATTTT. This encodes CASSLGGSNQPQHF.

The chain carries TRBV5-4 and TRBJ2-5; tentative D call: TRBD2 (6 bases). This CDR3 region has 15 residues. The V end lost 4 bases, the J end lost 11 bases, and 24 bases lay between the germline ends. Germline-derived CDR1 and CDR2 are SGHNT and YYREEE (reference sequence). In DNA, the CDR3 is TGTGCCAGCAGCGTTGATAGGGGCGGGGCGGCTGTGCAGTACTTC. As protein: CASSVDRGGAAVQYF.

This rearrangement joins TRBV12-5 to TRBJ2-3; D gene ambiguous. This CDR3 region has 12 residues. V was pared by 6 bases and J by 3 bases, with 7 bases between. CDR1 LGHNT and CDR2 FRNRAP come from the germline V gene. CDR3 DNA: TGTGCTAGTGGGCCACATACAGATACGCAGTATTTT. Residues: CASGPHTDTQYF.

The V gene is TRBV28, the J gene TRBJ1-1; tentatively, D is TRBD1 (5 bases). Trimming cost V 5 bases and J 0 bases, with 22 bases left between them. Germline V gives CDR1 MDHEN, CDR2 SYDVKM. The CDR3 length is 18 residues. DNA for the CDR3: TGTGCCAGCAGTGCGCCCGGGACTGCCACCCCCATGAACACTGAAGCTTTCTTT. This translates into CASSAPGTATPMNTEAFF.

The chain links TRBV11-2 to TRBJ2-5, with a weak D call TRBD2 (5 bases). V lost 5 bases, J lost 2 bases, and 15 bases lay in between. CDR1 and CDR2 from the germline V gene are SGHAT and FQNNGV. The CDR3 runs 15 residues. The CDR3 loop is CASSRGAMGQETQYF. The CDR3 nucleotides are TGTGCCAGCAGCCGGGGAGCTATGGGGCAAGAGACCCAGTACTTC. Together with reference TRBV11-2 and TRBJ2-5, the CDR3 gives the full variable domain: EAGVAQSPRYKIIEKRQSVAFWCNPISGHATLYWYQQILGQGPKLLIQFQNNGVVDDSQLPKDRFSAERLKGVDSTLKIQPAKLEDSAVYLCASSRGAMGQETQYFGPGTRLLVL.

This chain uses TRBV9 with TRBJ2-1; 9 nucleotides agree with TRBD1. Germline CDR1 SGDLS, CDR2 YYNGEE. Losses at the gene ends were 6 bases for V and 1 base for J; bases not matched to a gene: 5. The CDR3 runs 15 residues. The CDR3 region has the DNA TGTGCCAGCAATGGACAGGGGTGGTCCTACAATGAGCAGTTCTTC. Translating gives CASNGQGWSYNEQFF. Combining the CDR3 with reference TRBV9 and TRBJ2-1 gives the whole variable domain DSGVTQTPKHLITATGQRVTLRCSPRSGDLSVYWYQQSLDQGLQFLIQYYNGEERAKGNILERFSAQQFPDLHSELNLSSLELGDSALYFCASNGQGWSYNEQFFGPGTRLTVL.

CDR3: CSVGLAGGSYEQYF. The CDR3 region has the DNA TGCAGCGTAGGACTAGCGGGAGGCTCCTACGAGCAGTACTTC. The chain uses TRBV29-1 and TRBJ2-7, with 14 nucleotides matching TRBD2. The V and J ends lost 6 bases and 0 bases, in that order; junction bases with no gene match: 1. Looked up from germline, CDR1 is SQVTM and CDR2 is ANQGSEA. The length of the CDR3 is 14 residues.

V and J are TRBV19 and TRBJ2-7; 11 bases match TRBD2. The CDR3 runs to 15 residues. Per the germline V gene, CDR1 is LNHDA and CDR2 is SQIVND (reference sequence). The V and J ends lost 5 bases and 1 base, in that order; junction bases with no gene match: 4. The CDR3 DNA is TGTGCCAGTAGTTCCGGGACTAGCGGTTCCTACGAGCAGTACTTC. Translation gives CASSSGTSGSYEQYF.

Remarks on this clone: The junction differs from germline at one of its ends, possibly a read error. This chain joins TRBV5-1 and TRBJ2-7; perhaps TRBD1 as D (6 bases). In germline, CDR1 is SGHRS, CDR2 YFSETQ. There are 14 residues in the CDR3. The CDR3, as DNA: TGCGCCAGCAGTCTCGCAACAGGGATATACGGGCAGTACTTC. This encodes CASSLATGIYGQYF.